This entry concerns a single T cell receptor (beta chain). Antigen specificity is unknown. The method was immunoSEQ multiplex PCR; TCRdb's version includes in-frame clones alone and lacks a portion of them. The data hold over 20,000 clones, with about 93% observed a single time. This CDR3 has 13 residues. The germline gives CDR1 MDHEN, CDR2 SYDVKM. Trimming left V 7 bases short and J 5 bases short, with 14 bases between. These data originate in a study of T cells in localized non-small cell lung cancer. Study-level points and caveats: A raised T cell density in blood coincided with lengthier overall survival. Among the tissues sampled, uninvolved adjacent lung had the highest T cell clonality, above tumor. Appearing in adjacent lung were a median roughly 60 of the top 100 tumor clones.

Sample: peripheral blood, taken before any cancer treatment. The sequence derives from a woman aged 40-70 years with stage I lung adenocarcinoma. V is TRBV28 and J is TRBJ1-2; the D gene is possibly TRBD1 (5 bases). CDR3 in DNA: TGTGCCAGCACCCCGGGGGGTCCTTATGGCTACACCTTC. Translation gives CASTPGGPYGYTF.